The 16 T cell receptor beta chains below all came from one sample that was sequenced in a study of beta chain features in type 1 diabetes. Study conclusions and caveats: TCRB CDR3 length was moderately but significantly reduced in all four CD4+ subsets of Type 1 diabetes patients.

Sequencing targeted expressed TCRB transcripts, as all isolated RNA had been reverse transcribed. The data were produced by immunoSEQ multiplex PCR, yet TCRdb's version contains in-frame clones alone and is incomplete. The sample lists about 650,000 clones, approximately 13% occurring once. Their antigen targets remain unknown. Sequencing input: naive CD4+ T cells from blood. These receptors came from a man aged 25 to 40 with type 1 diabetes.

This clone has only a few counts. The chain joins TRBV9 to TRBJ2-7; TRBD1 matches at 8 bases. Germline CDR1 SGDLS, CDR2 YYNGEE. CDR3 length: 14 amino acids. J was trimmed by 4 bases and V by 5 bases; bases with no gene match: 8. CDR3 in amino acids: CASSTTGVGYEQYF. Written as DNA, the CDR3 is TGTGCCAGCAGTACGACAGGGGTTGGATACGAGCAGTACTTC.

The genes are TRBV25-1 and TRBJ1-2; D gene unclear. CDR3 length: 12 amino acids. Germline CDR1 reads MGHDK; CDR2 reads SYGVNS. Between the trimmed V and J ends, which lost 1 base and 6 bases, there was a span of 6 bases. The DNA of the CDR3 is TGTGCCAGCAGTGAATTTGGCCATGGCTACACCTTC. Its protein product is CASSEFGHGYTF.

This clone was counted a few times. V usage is TRBV30 and J usage is TRBJ1-5, with no clear D. Trimming pared 0 bases from V and 5 bases from J, leaving 11 bases between. The CDR3 has 14 residues. CDR1 is GTSNPN, CDR2 SVGIG, per germline (reference sequence). The CDR3 sequence is CAWSVVSGDQPQHF. Here the CDR3 DNA reads TGTGCCTGGAGTGTAGTTAGTGGCGATCAGCCCCAGCATTTT.

About this clone: This CDR3 is also generated by other DNA sequences in the sample. The rearrangement links TRBV4-3 to TRBJ1-2; weak D call: TRBD1 (5 bases). The CDR3 sequence is 13 residues long. Germline assignment: CDR1 LGHNA and CDR2 YSLEER. With 3 bases removed from V and 2 bases from J, the gap between germline ends came to 7 bases. CDR3 coding DNA: TGCGCCAGCAGCCAGGGGCGAAACTATGGCTACACCTTC. Protein: CASSQGRNYGYTF.

This clone has only a few counts. V is TRBV28 and J is TRBJ1-2; 10 positions agree with TRBD1. The CDR3 is 14 amino acids. Germline V gene sequence: CDR1 MDHEN, CDR2 SYDVKM. V lost 1 base to trimming and J lost 7 bases; unmatched junction nucleotides: 3. In nucleotides, the CDR3 is TGTGCCAGCAGTTTATTCTGGGACAGGGGTGGCTACACCTTC. It is translated as CASSLFWDRGGYTF.

The chain uses TRBV13 and TRBJ1-6, with D tentatively TRBD1 (5 bases). Germline loops: CDR1 PRHDT, CDR2 FYEKMQ (reference sequence). V dropped 1 base and J dropped 13 bases, with 11 bases sitting between them. The CDR3 extends over 13 amino acids. Here the CDR3 reads CASSLARQSPLHF. The CDR3 DNA reads as TGTGCCAGCAGCTTAGCCCGACAGTCCCCCCTCCACTTT.

J is TRBJ1-6 and V is TRBV4-3; unclear D gene. CDR1 and CDR2 (germline): LGHNA, YSLEER. This CDR3 spans 18 amino acids. V lost 1 base, J lost 12 bases, and 25 bases lay in between. This CDR3 is CASSQGWEQTDRWGPLHF. In DNA, the CDR3 is TGCGCCAGCAGCCAAGGGTGGGAACAGACGGATCGCTGGGGACCCCTCCACTTT.

This clone came up a few times. The CDR3 region has the DNA TGTGCCACCGACAGGGAACCCATTCAGTACTTC. Its translation is CATDREPIQYF. The rearrangement joins TRBV6-6 to TRBJ2-4; 7 nucleotides match TRBD1. The CDR3 is 11 amino acids. Germline V lookup: CDR1 MNHNY, CDR2 SVGAGI (reference sequence). J lost 9 bases, V lost 10 bases, and 6 bases had no gene match.

The chain links TRBV19 to TRBJ2-1, with 9 bases fitting TRBD2. CDR3 length equals 17 residues. CDR1 and CDR2 (germline): LNHDA, SQIVND (reference sequence). The junction had 9 bases not matched to a gene; V was cut back by 5 bases and J by 1 base. The chain's CDR3 is CASSQIAGVISYNEQFF. CDR3 bases: TGTGCCAGTAGTCAAATAGCGGGGGTCATATCCTACAATGAGCAGTTCTTC.

This clone has only a few counts. This chain links TRBV18 with TRBJ2-7; 7 bases line up with TRBD2. Germline CDR1 is KGHSH and CDR2 is LQKENI. The CDR3 totals 16 residues. The trim removed 6 bases at V and 2 bases at J, leaving 13 bases unmatched. The CDR3 is CASSSAGSGSPYEQYF. The CDR3 DNA sequence: TGTGCCAGCTCCTCAGCGGGATCGGGATCCCCCTACGAGCAGTACTTC. The entire variable domain, with the rest obtained from reference TRBV18 and TRBJ2-7, is as follows: NAGVMQNPRHLVRRRGQEARLRCSPMKGHSHVYWYRQLPEEGLKFMVYLQKENIIDESGMPKERFSAEFPKEGPSILRIQQVVRGDSAAYFCASSSAGSGSPYEQYFGPGTRLTVT.

V gene TRBV6-1 combines with J gene TRBJ2-7; TRBD2 agrees at 10 bases. The CDR3 totals 16 residues. Looked up from germline, CDR1 is MNHNS and CDR2 is SASEGT. Trimming took 1 base from V and 6 from J; bases not matched to a gene: 9. This CDR3 is CASSEERGGLRSEQYF. CDR3 DNA sequence: TGTGCCAGCAGTGAAGAGCGGGGGGGCCTACGATCCGAGCAGTACTTC.

This clone occurred a few times. This chain connects TRBV10-3 to TRBJ1-5, with 7 bases matching TRBD1. The CDR3 covers 13 residues. After removal of 10 bases from V and 6 bases from J, the junction contained 9 bases not matched to a gene. Germline V gives CDR1 ENHRY, CDR2 SYGVKD. CDR3 in amino acids: CATQTGERQPQHF. CDR3 in DNA: TGTGCCACCCAAACAGGGGAGCGTCAGCCCCAGCATTTT.

The J gene is TRBJ1-2, the V gene TRBV28, with 7 bases aligning to TRBD1. The CDR3 length is 13 residues. Germline CDR1 MDHEN, CDR2 SYDVKM. V shed 5 bases, J shed 5 bases, and the junction held 5 bases outside the gene matches. Here the CDR3 DNA reads TGTGCCAGCAGTCTACAGGGGCCGTATGGCTACACCTTC. It encodes CASSLQGPYGYTF.

Only a few counts were recorded for this clone. The chain combines TRBV10-3 with TRBJ1-1; perhaps TRBD1 as D (6 bases). The V gene lost 3 bases and the J gene lost 4 bases, with 12 bases spanning the gap. The CDR3 runs to 14 residues. Germline V gives CDR1 ENHRY, CDR2 SYGVKD. This CDR3 reads CAISDYRVGTEAFF. CDR3 bases: TGTGCCATCAGTGATTACAGGGTGGGCACTGAAGCTTTCTTT.

This rearrangement joins TRBV29-1 to TRBJ2-7; 9 nucleotides line up with TRBD1. With V trimmed by 3 bases and J by 2 bases, 2 bases remained unmatched. CDR1 is SQVTM and CDR2 is ANQGSEA in the germline V gene. This CDR3 spans 13 amino acids. The CDR3 DNA sequence: TGCAGCGTTGAGGGGACAGGGCCCTACGAGCAGTACTTC. This encodes CSVEGTGPYEQYF.

This clone was seen only a few times. The V call is TRBV7-2, the J call TRBJ2-5, with D hard to call. Germline lookup yields CDR1 SGHTA and CDR2 FQGNSA. The CDR3 is 14 residues long. The V and J ends lost 2 bases and 5 bases respectively, with 12 bases between them. CDR3 DNA sequence: TGTGCCAGCAGCTTAATGGGCCTCAAGGAGACCCAGTACTTC. It yields the protein CASSLMGLKETQYF.